This TCR beta chain appears in the sequencing data of a study of blood T cells in healthy people across ages. Germline CDR1 DFQATT, CDR2 SNEGSKA (reference sequence). Trimming pared 0 bases from V and 5 bases from J, leaving 10 bases between. This CDR3 contains 14 residues. In the case of this clonotype: Antigen specificity is unknown.

Points from the study as a whole: TCR beta diversity correlated strongly with naive T cell percentage. Both higher diversity and more naive CD4+ cells marked long-lived donors when set against aged donors.

Combining a sample-barcoded 5' primer with a J-beta primer mix, a second PCR ran for about 7 to 11 cycles. The authors tagged each cDNA molecule using a template-switch adaptor with 12 random nucleotides. Sequencing recovered at least 3 million CDR3-containing paired-end reads from each sample. Each CDR3 protein gets one entry after TCRdb re-called the 5' RACE reads with MiXCR. Here the sample spans 1,100,000 or so distinct CDR3 sequences, more than 40% being singletons. This chain joins TRBV20-1 and TRBJ1-4; D gene uncertain. Sequenced sample: blood. The receptor's source is a woman in her sixties or seventies in good health. The CDR3 here is CSARDQLWNEKLFF. In nucleotides, the CDR3 is TGCAGTGCTAGAGATCAACTTTGGAATGAAAAACTGTTTTTT.